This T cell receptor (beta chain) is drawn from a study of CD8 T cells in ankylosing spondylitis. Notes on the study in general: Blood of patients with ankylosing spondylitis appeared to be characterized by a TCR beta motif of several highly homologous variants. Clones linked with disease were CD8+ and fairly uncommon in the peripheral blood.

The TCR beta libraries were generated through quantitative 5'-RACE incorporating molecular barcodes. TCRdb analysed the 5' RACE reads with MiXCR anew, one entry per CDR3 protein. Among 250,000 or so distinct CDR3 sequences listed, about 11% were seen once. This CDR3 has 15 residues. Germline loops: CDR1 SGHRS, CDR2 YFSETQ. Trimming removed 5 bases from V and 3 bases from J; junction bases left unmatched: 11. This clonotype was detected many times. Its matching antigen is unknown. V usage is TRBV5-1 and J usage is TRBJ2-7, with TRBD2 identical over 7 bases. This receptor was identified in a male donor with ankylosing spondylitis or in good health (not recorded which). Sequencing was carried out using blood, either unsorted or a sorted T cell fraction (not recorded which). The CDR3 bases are TGCGCCAGCAGTCCCTTATCCGGGGGGTACTACGAGCAGTACTTC. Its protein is CASSPLSGGYYEQYF.